This T cell receptor (beta chain) was identified in a study of T cell responses to AZD1222 COVID-19 vaccine. Study-wide findings and caveats: White British donors predominated, females outnumbered males, and clonal diversity was possibly underestimated. Unmutated regions of variants are reportedly targeted by nearly half of spike-specific TCRs.

Remarks on this clone: The target antigen is unknown.

Germline lookup yields CDR1 SNHLY and CDR2 FYNNEI. CDR3 length equals 14 residues. V was clipped by 4 bases and J by 2 bases; unmatched bases: 1. Generated by immunoSEQ multiplex PCR, the TCRdb table keeps only in-frame clones and is missing some. The top ten hold roughly 0.5% of the sample, which has some 280,000 clones, approximately 94% seen once. The receptor's source is an adult who received the AZD1222 COVID-19 vaccine. The chain couples TRBV2 to TRBJ2-5; TRBD2 agrees at 10 bases. This material consisted of peripheral blood, taken 28 days after the second AZD1222 dose. The CDR3 DNA reads as TGTGCCAGCAGTGGGACTAGCGGACAAGAGACCCAGTACTTC. Translated, it gives CASSGTSGQETQYF. The whole variable domain, filled in from reference TRBV2 and TRBJ2-5, reads EPEVTQTPSHQVTQMGQEVILRCVPISNHLYFYWYRQILGQKVEFLVSFYNNEISEKSEIFDDQFSVERPDGSNFTLKIRSTKLEDSAMYFCASSGTSGQETQYFGPGTRLLVL.